Listed below are T cell receptor beta chains from one sample, sequenced in a study of blood T cells in healthy people across ages. TCRdb passed the 5' RACE reads through MiXCR, listing each CDR3 protein once. In the table there are about 560,000 distinct CDR3 sequences, about 27% of which are singletons. These data also featured in a second study, about T cells of mothers and their children.

Sequences were obtained from blood. These receptors all stem from a boy aged 2 to 10 in good health. CDR3s include the opening cysteine and the closing phenylalanine or tryptophan. The D gene is left open where the match is weak. Rows may omit the clone size; those that give it use once, few, many or a size class.

TGTGCCAGCAGTACCCGGACTAGCAGGGGGACCGGGGAGCTGTTTTTT | CASSTRTSRGTGELFF | - | TRBJ2-2 | TRBV6-6 | -
TGTGCCAGCAGCTTAGTGGAGAACACTGAAGCTTTCTTT | CASSLVENTEAFF | - | TRBJ1-1 | TRBV12-3/TRBV12-4 | -
TGTGCCCGCAGTCGGGTAGCGGGGGCCCAAAACATTCAGTACTTC | CARSRVAGAQNIQYF | once | TRBJ2-4 | TRBV6-6 | TRBD2
TGTGCCAGCGGCCGGGGTCCTAACGAGCAGTACTTC | CASGRGPNEQYF | - | TRBJ2-7 | TRBV13 | -
TGTGCCAGCAGTTTACAGGCCCGGGGGGACGAGCAATACTTC | CASSLQARGDEQYF | - | TRBJ2-7 | TRBV27 | TRBD2
TGTGCCATCAGTGAGGTGCGGGAGGGCGGCAATGAGCAGTTCTTC | CAISEVREGGNEQFF | few | TRBJ2-1 | TRBV10-3 | TRBD2
TGTGCCAGCAGCTCCCCCCTTCGACACCTACCTAGGTGGGAGACCCAGTACTTC | CASSSPLRHLPRWETQYF | - | TRBJ2-5 | TRBV7-8 | -
TGTGCCAGCAGCTTTTCCAGCCTACAAAACAATGAGCAGTTCTTC | CASSFSSLQNNEQFF | - | TRBJ2-1 | TRBV7-9 | -
TGTGCCAGCAGCCTAGTGGGGACTAGATACAATGAGCAGTTCTTC | CASSLVGTRYNEQFF | - | TRBJ2-1 | TRBV14 | TRBD2
TGTGCCAGCAGCTTAAGTCCCCTCGAGAGGAGTCCAGGCTCTGGGGCCAACGTCCTGACTTTC | CASSLSPLERSPGSGANVLTF | - | TRBJ2-6 | TRBV11-2 | -
TGCGCCAGCAGCCAAGATAATAACAGGGGAACCAATCAGCCCCAGCATTTT | CASSQDNNRGTNQPQHF | - | TRBJ1-5 | TRBV4-3 | TRBD1
TGTGCCAGCAGCGTCTCCGGGACAAACAACTATGGCTACACCTTC | CASSVSGTNNYGYTF | few | TRBJ1-2 | TRBV9 | -
TGTGCCAGCAGCGACCCCGGGACTAGCAATCCCACCGGGGAGCTGTTTTTT | CASSDPGTSNPTGELFF | - | TRBJ2-2 | TRBV9 | TRBD2
TGTGCCAGCAGCCAAGATGGGCTCTACGAACCCAATGAGCAGTTCTTC | CASSQDGLYEPNEQFF | many | TRBJ2-1 | TRBV3-1 | -
TGCAGTGCTAGATTGCTGACGGGGACCAAAAACATTCAGTACTTC | CSARLLTGTKNIQYF | - | TRBJ2-4 | TRBV20-1 | -
TGCAGTGCTAGAGATCAAAGGAACAGGGGGAATGAGCAGTACTTC | CSARDQRNRGNEQYF | - | TRBJ2-5 | TRBV20-1 | TRBD1
TGCAGCGTTGAAGGAGCCGTGACAGGGCATTTAAAGGTATTCCCGAACACCGGGGAGCTGTTTTTT | CSVEGAVTGHLKVFPNTGELFF | - | TRBJ2-2 | TRBV29-1 | TRBD1
TGCAGTGCTCCCCTAGCGGGGGCCTTGAACACCGGGGAGCTGTTTTTT | CSAPLAGALNTGELFF | once | TRBJ2-2 | TRBV20-1 | TRBD2
TGCGCCAGCAGCTTGGCCTATAGGGGGGACCAGTACTTC | CASSLAYRGDQYF | many | TRBJ2-5 | TRBV5-1 | -
TGTGCCAGCAGCCCTCAGGGGAGGGACTACAATGAGCAGTTCTTC | CASSPQGRDYNEQFF | - | TRBJ2-1 | TRBV7-6 | -
TGCAGTGCTCGGGACATTTCCTCCTACGAGCAGTACTTC | CSARDISSYEQYF | few | TRBJ2-7 | TRBV20-1 | -
TGTGCCAGCAGCCCCCATGTTGGGGGGCCCTACGAGCAGTACTTC | CASSPHVGGPYEQYF | - | TRBJ2-7 | TRBV9 | -
TGTGCCAGCAGTTTAAACCCTAGCAACTATGAGCAGTTCTTC | CASSLNPSNYEQFF | many | TRBJ2-1 | TRBV28 | -
TGTGCCAGCAGCTTCTTAGCGGGAGGAGGTACAGATACGCAGTATTTT | CASSFLAGGGTDTQYF | few | TRBJ2-3 | TRBV5-6 | TRBD2
TGTGCCAGCATCCACAGGGGCACAGATACGCAGTATTTT | CASIHRGTDTQYF | few | TRBJ2-3 | TRBV6-6 | -
TGTGCCAGCAGCTTAGCCTGGGAGTCGTCTGAAGCTTTCTTT | CASSLAWESSEAFF | - | TRBJ1-1 | TRBV7-2 | -
TGTGCCAGCAGCGTCGGAGAGCCCTCCTACAATGAGCAGTTCTTC | CASSVGEPSYNEQFF | few | TRBJ2-1 | TRBV9 | -
TGTGCCAGTAGCGCCACAGGGATTGCGTCAAAACTGTTTTTT | CASSATGIASKLFF | many | TRBJ1-4 | TRBV19 | -
TGTGCCAGCAGCTCCTCTCCGATGAAAAACATTCAGTACTTC | CASSSSPMKNIQYF | few | TRBJ2-4 | TRBV5-5 | -
TGTGCCAGCAGTTTAGTGGAGGGTCTAGCGGGAGCGTACTACGAGCAGTACTTC | CASSLVEGLAGAYYEQYF | few | TRBJ2-7 | TRBV12-3/TRBV12-4 | TRBD2
TGCGCCAGCAGCCTAGAAAATACGCAGTATTTT | CASSLENTQYF | few | TRBJ2-3 | TRBV5-1 | -
TGTGCCAGCTCACCAGCGGGAGGGCCGGATGGGGCCAACGTCCTGACTTTC | CASSPAGGPDGANVLTF | few | TRBJ2-6 | TRBV18 | TRBD2
TGCAGTGCTGGGTCTAGCGGGGGGGCACCAGATACGCAGTATTTT | CSAGSSGGAPDTQYF | - | TRBJ2-3 | TRBV20-1 | TRBD2
TGTGCCAGCAGCTTAGCAGGTACAGGGGGCTACAATGAGCAGTTCTTC | CASSLAGTGGYNEQFF | - | TRBJ2-1 | TRBV7-9 | TRBD1
TGCAGCGTTGAAGATCAGGGAGGTGGGGAGCAGTACTTC | CSVEDQGGGEQYF | - | TRBJ2-7 | TRBV29-1 | -
TGCGCCAGCAGCTTGGAGGGACCGCTCGGCTACACCTTC | CASSLEGPLGYTF | - | TRBJ1-2 | TRBV5-1 | -
TGTGCCTGCCCCGGGCCTATCCTTTCCGGGGAGCTGTTTTTT | CACPGPILSGELFF | - | TRBJ2-2 | TRBV30 | -
TGCAGCGTAGCGGATCCTCTGAACGAGCAGTACTTC | CSVADPLNEQYF | - | TRBJ2-7 | TRBV29-1 | -
TGTGCCAGCAGTGAAAACAGGGGGCCTGAAGCTTTCTTT | CASSENRGPEAFF | few | TRBJ1-1 | TRBV6-1 | TRBD1
TGTGCCAGCAGCTTAGTTCCTAGCGGGAGTAAGGGGTCGGACGAGCAGTACTTC | CASSLVPSGSKGSDEQYF | - | TRBJ2-7 | TRBV7-6 | TRBD2